The 9 T cell receptor beta chains below were found in one sample sequenced in a study of T cell responses to AZD1222 COVID-19 vaccine. The repertoire was sequenced with immunoSEQ multiplex PCR; TCRdb's copy has only in-frame clones and lacks some. The repertoire includes about 110,000 clones, around 84% of them detected once, and about 3.5% sits in the top ten. Sequenced material: peripheral blood, taken on day 0 of AZD1222 vaccination. The receptors stem from an adult in good health.

About this clone itself: One end of the junction is discordant with germline, which a read error may explain. The chain couples TRBV4-1 to TRBJ2-7; tentatively, D is TRBD1 (5 bases). The germline gives CDR1 MGHRA, CDR2 YSYEKL. The CDR3 is 15 residues long. The CDR3 loop reads CASSQDDSRSRASVF. In DNA form, the CDR3 reads TGCGCCAGCAGCCAAGACGATTCGCGTAGCAGGGCGTCTGTGTTC.

The rearrangement uses TRBV19 and TRBJ2-1; D might be TRBD1 or TRBD2, each matching 6 bases. With 3 bases removed from V and 1 base from J, the gap between germline ends came to 31 bases. From germline, CDR1 is LNHDA and CDR2 SQIVND (reference sequence). The CDR3 extends over 22 amino acids. This CDR3 is CASSIRLGAGRQNKISYNEQFF. CDR3 DNA: TGTGCCAGTAGTATTAGACTGGGGGCGGGGAGACAGAACAAAATTTCCTACAATGAGCAGTTCTTC.

This clone has a single count. The V call is TRBV5-4, the J call TRBJ1-4; a weak D match, TRBD1 (5 bases). V shed 4 bases and J shed 5 bases, with 15 bases lying between them. Germline V gene data show CDR1 as SGHNT and CDR2 as YYREEE (reference sequence). The CDR3 has 15 amino acids. Here the CDR3 reads CASSHGTGGNEKLFF. The CDR3 region has the DNA TGTGCCAGCAGCCACGGAACCGGGGGAAATGAAAAACTGTTTTTT.

The V and J genes are TRBV3-1 (or the pseudogene TRBV3-2) and TRBJ2-3; TRBD1 agrees at 7 bases. Germline CDR1 LGHDT, CDR2 YNNKEL (reference sequence). Losses at the gene ends were 6 bases for V and 0 bases for J; bases not matched to a gene: 12. The CDR3 runs 17 residues. The CDR3: CASRDWTGGASTDTQYF. The CDR3 coding sequence is TGTGCCAGCAGGGACTGGACAGGAGGTGCTAGCACAGATACGCAGTATTTT.

The V gene is TRBV5-1, the J gene TRBJ2-3; 14 bases are a match to TRBD2. Germline values: CDR1 SGHRS, CDR2 YFSETQ. The V segment lost 4 bases and the J segment 2 bases; nucleotides outside the gene matches: 12. CDR3 length: 19 amino acids. The CDR3 coding sequence is TGCGCCAGCAGCCGTACAATGACTAGCGGGGGGGCAAACACAGATACGCAGTATTTT. Translating it yields CASSRTMTSGGANTDTQYF.

This clone has a single count. The chain employs TRBV19 and TRBJ1-1, with D perhaps TRBD1 (5 bases). This CDR3 is built from 14 residues. The V and J ends lost 10 bases and 1 base respectively, with 16 bases between them. CDR1 is LNHDA and CDR2 is SQIVND in the germline V gene (reference sequence). CDR3 in DNA: TGTGCCACCCTTCCTGGGCAGGGGAACACTGAAGCTTTCTTT. Translating gives CATLPGQGNTEAFF.

V usage is TRBV18 and J usage is TRBJ2-5; no definite D call. This CDR3 region has 13 residues. Germline-derived CDR1 and CDR2 are KGHSH and LQKENI. V gave up 3 bases and J gave up 2 bases, with 7 bases separating them. The CDR3 sequence is CASSPPGQETQYF. The CDR3 bases are TGTGCCAGCTCACCTCCCGGGCAAGAGACCCAGTACTTC.

The J gene is TRBJ1-4, the V gene TRBV7-2; D not certain. The CDR3 has 17 amino acids. The germline CDR1 and CDR2 sequences are SGHTA and FQGNSA. The ends were cut back, 4 bases at V and 0 bases at J, with 15 bases in the middle. CDR3 sequence: CASSYPTTTPTNEKLFF. The CDR3 bases are TGTGCCAGCAGCTACCCGACAACAACCCCAACTAATGAAAAACTGTTTTTT.

The gene calls are TRBV7-8 and TRBJ1-2; D perhaps matches TRBD1 (5 bases). V dropped 5 bases and J dropped 8 bases, with 12 bases sitting between them. CDR3 length: 12 residues. The germline gives CDR1 SGHVS, CDR2 FQNEAQ. The DNA for the CDR3 is TGTGCCAGCAGCCCCGGGACGCGGGGCTACACCTTC. Its translation: CASSPGTRGYTF.